The next 21 T cell receptor beta chains were all read from a single sample in a study of blood T cells in healthy people across ages. A second 7 to 11 cycle PCR used barcoded and J-beta primers. TCRdb passed the 5' RACE reads through MiXCR, listing each CDR3 protein once. Of about 650,000 distinct CDR3 sequences listed, approximately 29% are singletons. The sequenced material came from blood. The source of these receptors is an elderly woman in good health.

Details on this clonotype: Compared with germline, one end of the junction differs, possibly owing to a read error. This chain connects TRBV20-1 to TRBJ2-4; D gene uncertain. Germline-derived CDR1 and CDR2 are DFQATT and SNEGSKA (reference sequence). This CDR3 is built from 13 residues. The CDR3 DNA reads TGCAGTGCCCAGGACCCAGCTAAAAGCATTCAGTACTTC. Protein: CSAQDPAKSIQYF.

At least ten counts were recorded for this clonotype. The chain carries TRBV28 and TRBJ2-6; tentatively, D is TRBD1 (6 bases). Per the germline V gene, CDR1 is MDHEN and CDR2 is SYDVKM. Trimming removed 7 bases from V and 0 bases from J, with 10 bases in between. The CDR3 is 15 residues long. The CDR3 nucleotides read TGTGCCAGCACCCTAGGGGGCTCTGGGGCCAACGTCCTGACTTTC. It codes for CASTLGGSGANVLTF.

A few counts support this clonotype. The chain links TRBV15 to TRBJ2-7; no definite D call. Germline values: CDR1 LNHNV, CDR2 YYDKDF (reference sequence). Trimming took off 4 bases at V and 6 bases at J, with 13 bases between the two ends. CDR3 size: 13 residues. CDR3 sequence reads: CATSTGSGPEQYF. The CDR3 DNA follows: TGTGCCACCAGCACAGGCAGTGGCCCCGAGCAGTACTTC.

This clonotype came up many times. This rearrangement joins TRBV7-2 to TRBJ2-1; 10 bases line up with TRBD2. Germline lookup yields CDR1 SGHTA and CDR2 FQGNSA. Trimming removed 5 bases from V and 2 bases from J; junction bases left unmatched: 3. The CDR3 runs to 15 residues. CDR3 sequence: CASSQGTSAYNEQFF. The DNA of the CDR3 is TGTGCCAGCAGCCAAGGGACTAGCGCCTACAATGAGCAGTTCTTC.

This clonotype was seen at least ten times. The chain is built from TRBV5-1 and TRBJ2-1; D gene ambiguous. Between the trimmed V and J ends, which lost 2 bases and 0 bases, there was a span of 12 bases. CDR1 and CDR2 (germline): SGHRS, YFSETQ. The CDR3 extends over 16 amino acids. The CDR3 coding sequence is TGCGCCAGCAGCTTTGACATTTCGAGCTCCTACAATGAGCAGTTCTTC. It encodes CASSFDISSSYNEQFF.

This chain joins TRBV6-5 and TRBJ1-6; no clear D. Trimming cost V 0 bases and J 8 bases, with 20 bases left between them. Germline values: CDR1 MNHEY, CDR2 SVGAGI. This CDR3 spans 18 amino acids. The CDR3 DNA reads as TGTGCCAGCAGTTACTCGACCCAGACTCTAAGACTAGATTCACCCCTCCACTTT. It translates to CASSYSTQTLRLDSPLHF.

The rearrangement links TRBV6-1 to TRBJ2-1; TRBD2 aligns across 11 bases. Trimming removed 10 bases from V and 10 bases from J; junction bases left unmatched: 15. Germline V CDR1 and CDR2: MNHNS, SASEGT. The CDR3 consists of 15 residues. CDR3 in DNA: TGTGCCATCACGGCCCTTAGCGGGGGGGCCGGAGAGCAGTTCTTC. It encodes CAITALSGGAGEQFF.

V gene TRBV5-6 combines with J gene TRBJ1-2; a weak D match, TRBD1 (5 bases). Deletions cut 0 bases from V and 0 bases from J, with 15 bases between. Germline CDR1 is SGHDT and CDR2 is YYEEEE. The CDR3 is 17 residues long. CDR3 sequence (DNA): TGTGCCAGCAGCTTGGGGGACGGGAGAAGGGCTAACTATGGCTACACCTTC. This codes for CASSLGDGRRANYGYTF.

This clonotype was seen repeatedly, ten times or more. The chain recombines TRBV15 with TRBJ1-5, with 7 positions matching TRBD1. This CDR3 contains 16 residues. The trim removed 2 bases at V and 6 bases at J, leaving 10 bases unmatched. Germline-derived CDR1 and CDR2 are LNHNV and YYDKDF (reference sequence). The CDR3 DNA follows: TGTGCCACCAGCAGACTTAAGACGACAGGGAGTCAGCCCCAGCATTTT. Translated: CATSRLKTTGSQPQHF.

This clonotype came up a few times. This clone may be a read error of a much larger clone one base away. The chain links TRBV10-3 to TRBJ2-1, with TRBD2 matching 8 bases. The J call is uncertain, as TRBJ2-7 better fits the DNA end. This CDR3 contains 16 residues. The germline CDR1 and CDR2 sequences are ENHRY and SYGVKD. Here the CDR3 DNA reads TGTGCCATCAGTGATTCTACCGGGACTAGAGGCGATGAGCAGTACTTC. As protein: CAISDSTGTRGDEQYF.

This clonotype came up a few times. The V call is TRBV7-9, the J call TRBJ2-4, with 7 positions matching TRBD1. TRBJ2-7 explains the end of the DNA better; the J call may be wrong. CDR1 is SEHNR, CDR2 FQNEAQ, per germline (reference sequence). The CDR3 has 12 amino acids. The CDR3 bases are TGTGCCAGCAGTCGACAGGGCGCCGAGCAGTACTTC. This codes for CASSRQGAEQYF.

About this clonotype itself: A clone one base away is much larger, so this may be a read error. The CDR3 is CSARNPGTGMSEQYF. CDR3 bases: TGCAGTGCTAGAAATCCAGGGACAGGGATGAGTGAGCAGTACTTC. The chain couples TRBV20-1 to TRBJ2-5, with TRBD1 identical over 9 bases. V lost 2 bases, J lost 11 bases, and 15 bases stayed unmatched. Germline V gene sequence: CDR1 DFQATT, CDR2 SNEGSKA (reference sequence). The CDR3 has 15 residues.

There are many counts of this clonotype. The chain has TRBV20-1 and TRBJ2-3; 12 bases are a match to TRBD2. The CDR3 is made up of 15 amino acids. Per germline, CDR1 DFQATT and CDR2 SNEGSKA (reference sequence). Trimming at V came to 3 bases and at J to 4 bases, leaving 5 bases not matched to a gene. The CDR3 DNA sequence: TGCAGTGCTAGTGCTAGCGGGGGGGCGGCAGATACGCAGTATTTT. It encodes CSASASGGAADTQYF.

The rearrangement joins TRBV4-1 to TRBJ2-2, with 7 bases identical to TRBD2. This CDR3 contains 14 residues. After removal of 4 bases from V and 7 bases from J, the junction contained 6 bases not matched to a gene. Germline assignment: CDR1 MGHRA and CDR2 YSYEKL. In DNA form, the CDR3 reads TGCGCCAGCAGCCCCCGGGACTACTACGGGGAGCTGTTTTTT. Protein sequence: CASSPRDYYGELFF.

This clonotype was counted ten times or more. The chain uses TRBV29-1 and TRBJ1-2; D is uncertain. The CDR3 covers 13 residues. V lost 0 bases, J lost 7 bases, and 12 bases lay in between. Germline-derived CDR1 and CDR2 are SQVTM and ANQGSEA. CDR3 sequence: CSVEEVQASGYTF. The CDR3 DNA reads TGCAGCGTTGAAGAGGTCCAGGCCTCTGGCTACACCTTC. Based on the CDR3 plus reference TRBV29-1 and TRBJ1-2, the full variable domain is SAVISQKPSRDICQRGTSLTIQCQVDSQVTMMFWYRQQPGQSLTLIATANQGSEATYESGFVIDKFPISRPNLTFSTLTVSNMSPEDSSIYLCSVEEVQASGYTFGSGTRLTVV.

The chain is built from TRBV4-1 and TRBJ1-5; the match to TRBD1 covers 9 bases. The CDR3 loop spans 16 amino acids. CDR1 is MGHRA, CDR2 YSYEKL, per germline. J lost 5 bases, V lost 0 bases, and 5 bases had no gene match. CDR3 residues: CASSQDFGTGHQPQHF. The CDR3 nucleotides are TGCGCCAGCAGCCAAGATTTTGGGACAGGGCATCAGCCCCAGCATTTT.

The chain has TRBV7-6 and TRBJ2-5; no clear D. The end of the DNA aligns better with TRBJ2-7, so the J call may be wrong. Germline lookup yields CDR1 SGHVS and CDR2 FNYEAQ. This CDR3 has 13 amino acids. The CDR3 is CASSLGNFYEQYF. For the CDR3, the DNA is TGTGCCAGCAGCTTGGGGAATTTCTACGAGCAGTACTTC.

Worth noting for this clonotype: Given a much more abundant clone one base away, this may be a read error. The chain carries TRBV6-2 or TRBV6-3 and TRBJ2-5; a weak D match, TRBD1 (6 bases). V was clipped by 4 bases and J by 11 bases, with 17 bases between them. Germline V gives CDR1 MNHEY, CDR2 SVGEGT. The CDR3 extends over 13 amino acids. The CDR3 here is CASSLRGYNEQYF. DNA for the CDR3: TGTGCCAGCAGTTTAAGGGGGTACAATGAGCAGTACTTC.

In its sample, this clonotype was seen once. The rearrangement links TRBV13 to TRBJ2-1, with 10 bases matching TRBD2. The CDR3 runs 16 residues. Germline V gives CDR1 PRHDT, CDR2 FYEKMQ (reference sequence). J was trimmed by 5 bases and V by 5 bases; bases with no gene match: 9. CDR3 sequence reads: CASSTLTGTSDNEQFF. In nucleotides, the CDR3 is TGTGCCAGCAGCACACTAACCGGGACTAGCGACAATGAGCAGTTCTTC.

CDR3 coding DNA: TGCGCCAGCAGCTTTATTCCAGCGGGAGAAGGTAATGAGCAGTTCTTC. Translated, it gives CASSFIPAGEGNEQFF. J is TRBJ2-1 and V is TRBV5-1; 8 nucleotides align to TRBD2. Germline V lookup: CDR1 SGHRS, CDR2 YFSETQ. With 2 bases clipped from V and 7 bases from J, the junction kept 11 bases outside the gene matches. This CDR3 contains 16 residues.

This clonotype was detected ten times or more. V and J are TRBV12-3 or TRBV12-4 and TRBJ2-3, with 8 positions matching TRBD1. This CDR3 has 14 residues. The J segment lost 6 bases and the V segment lost 3 bases, leaving 5 bases of the junction unmatched. CDR3 residues: CASSFDRGEDTQYF. The CDR3 bases are TGTGCCAGCAGTTTCGACAGGGGTGAGGATACGCAGTATTTT.